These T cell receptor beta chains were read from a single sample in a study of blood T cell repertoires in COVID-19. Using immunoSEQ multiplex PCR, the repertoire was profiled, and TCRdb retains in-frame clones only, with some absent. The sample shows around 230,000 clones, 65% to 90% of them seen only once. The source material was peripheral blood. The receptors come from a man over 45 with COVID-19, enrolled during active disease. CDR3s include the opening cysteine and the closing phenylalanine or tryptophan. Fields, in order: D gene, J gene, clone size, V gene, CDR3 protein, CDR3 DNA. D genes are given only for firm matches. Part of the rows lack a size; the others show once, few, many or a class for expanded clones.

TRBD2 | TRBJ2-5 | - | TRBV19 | CASSISGVAGVETQYF | TGTGCCAGTAGTATCTCGGGGGTAGCGGGAGTGGAGACCCAGTACTTC
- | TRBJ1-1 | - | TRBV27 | CASSSTQGLRNTEAFF | TGTGCCAGCAGTTCTACCCAGGGTTTGAGGAACACTGAAGCTTTCTTT
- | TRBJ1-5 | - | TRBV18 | CASSPVGRGLGNQPQHF | TGTGCCAGCTCACCCGTAGGCCGGGGATTAGGCAATCAGCCCCAGCATTTT
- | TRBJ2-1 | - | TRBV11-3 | CASSGDQGEQFF | TGTGCCAGCAGCGGGGATCAGGGTGAGCAGTTCTTC
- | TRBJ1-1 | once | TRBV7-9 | CASSRTYIEGAFF | TGTGCCAGCAGTCGTACGTACATTGAGGGAGCTTTCTTT
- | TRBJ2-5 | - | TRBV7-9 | CASSLNREETQYF | TGTGCCAGCAGCTTAAACAGGGAAGAGACCCAGTACTTC
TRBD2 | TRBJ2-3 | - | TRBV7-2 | CASSATSGGATDTQYF | TGTGCCAGCAGCGCGACTAGCGGGGGGGCCACAGATACGCAGTATTTT
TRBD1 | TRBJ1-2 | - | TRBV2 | CASVQGAYGYTF | TGTGCCAGCGTACAGGGGGCCTATGGCTACACCTTC
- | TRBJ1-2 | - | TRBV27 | CASSTTAGLRHGYTF | TGTGCCAGCAGTACAACAGCAGGGTTGAGGCATGGCTACACCTTC
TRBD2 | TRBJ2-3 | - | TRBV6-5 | CASSTSGYTDTQYF | TGTGCCAGCAGTACTAGCGGGTACACAGATACGCAGTATTTT
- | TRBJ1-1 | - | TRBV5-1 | CASSLAGGALNTEAFF | TGCGCCAGCAGCTTGGCTGGGGGGGCTTTGAACACTGAAGCTTTCTTT
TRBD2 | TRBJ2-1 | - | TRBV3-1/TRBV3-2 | CASSQDSGGFYNEQFF | TGTGCCAGCAGCCAAGATAGCGGGGGGTTCTACAATGAGCAGTTCTTC
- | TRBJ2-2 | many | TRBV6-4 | CASSERGGTGELFF | TGTGCCAGCAGTGAGCGGGGTGGCACCGGGGAGCTGTTTTTT
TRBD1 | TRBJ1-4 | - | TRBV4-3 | CASSQVRDRDEKLFF | TGCGCCAGCAGCCAAGTCCGGGACAGGGATGAAAAACTGTTTTTT
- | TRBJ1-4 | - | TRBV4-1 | CASSQVVDATNEKLFF | TGCGCCAGCAGCCAAGTCGTAGATGCAACTAATGAAAAACTGTTTTTT
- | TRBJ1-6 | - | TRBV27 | CASSLLSALPGRRSSYNSPLHF | TGTGCCAGCAGTTTACTCTCGGCCTTGCCGGGTAGAAGGAGCTCCTATAATTCACCCCTCCACTTT
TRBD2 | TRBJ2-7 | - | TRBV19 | CASSAASGSSYEQYF | TGTGCCAGTAGTGCCGCTAGCGGGAGTAGTTACGAGCAGTACTTC
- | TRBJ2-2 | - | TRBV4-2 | CASSQAPSDIGDTGELFF | TGTGCCAGCAGCCAAGCTCCCTCAGACATAGGGGACACCGGGGAGCTGTTTTTT
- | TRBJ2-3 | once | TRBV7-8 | CASSTTQGAFDTQYF | TGTGCCAGCAGCACCACCCAAGGGGCCTTTGATACGCAGTATTTT
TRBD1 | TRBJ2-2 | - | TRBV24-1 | CATSDPGQANAGELFF | TGTGCCACCAGTGACCCGGGACAGGCGAACGCCGGGGAGCTGTTTTTT
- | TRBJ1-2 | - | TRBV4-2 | CASSQGLGVYGYTF | TGTGCCAGCAGCCAAGGCTTAGGGGTTTATGGCTACACCTTC
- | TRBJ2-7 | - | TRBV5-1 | CASSQSGTTSYEQYF | TGCGCCAGCAGCCAGAGCGGAACCACCTCCTACGAGCAGTACTTC
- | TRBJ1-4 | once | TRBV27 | CASTPRFSSNEKLFF | TGTGCCAGCACCCCTCGGTTTAGTTCTAATGAAAAACTGTTTTTT
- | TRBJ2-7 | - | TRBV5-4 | CASSWRTRSYEQYF | TGTGCCAGCAGCTGGAGGACTCGCTCCTACGAGCAGTACTTC
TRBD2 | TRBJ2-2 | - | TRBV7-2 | CASSSPGLAGGNTGELFF | TGTGCCAGCAGCTCCCCGGGACTAGCGGGGGGAAACACCGGGGAGCTGTTTTTT
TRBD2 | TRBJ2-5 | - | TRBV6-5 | CASSFSGGQETQYF | TGTGCCAGCAGTTTTAGCGGGGGGCAAGAGACCCAGTACTTC
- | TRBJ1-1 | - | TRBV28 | CASSPPKQGRKAEAFF | TGTGCCAGCAGTCCCCCGAAACAGGGTAGGAAGGCTGAAGCTTTCTTT
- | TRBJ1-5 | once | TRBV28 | CASSPLDRGPQHF | TGTGCCAGCAGTCCCCTCGACAGAGGGCCCCAGCATTTT
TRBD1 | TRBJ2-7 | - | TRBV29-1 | CSVPGDRPYEQYF | TGCAGCGTTCCGGGGGACAGGCCCTACGAGCAGTACTTC
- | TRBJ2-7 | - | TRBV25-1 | CASSDRGSAPYEQYF | TGTGCCAGCAGTGATCGGGGGAGTGCACCCTACGAGCAGTACTTC
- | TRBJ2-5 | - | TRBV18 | CASSPALGGKTQYF | TGTGCCAGCTCACCGGCCCTCGGGGGAAAGACCCAGTACTTC
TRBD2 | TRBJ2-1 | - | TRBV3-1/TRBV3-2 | CASSLRLAGLQGEQFF | TGTGCCAGCAGCCTTCGGCTAGCGGGTCTTCAGGGTGAGCAGTTCTTC
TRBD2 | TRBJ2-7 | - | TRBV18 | CASSLRTSGSGNEQYF | TGTGCCAGCTCACTACGGACTAGCGGGAGTGGGAACGAGCAGTACTTC
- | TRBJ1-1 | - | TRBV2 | CASTPGLLNTEAFF | TGTGCCAGCACCCCGGGACTACTTAACACTGAAGCTTTCTTT
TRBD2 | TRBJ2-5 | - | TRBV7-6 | CASSLLVTSGGARETQYF | TGTGCCAGCAGCTTATTGGTGACTAGCGGGGGGGCCAGGGAGACCCAGTACTTC